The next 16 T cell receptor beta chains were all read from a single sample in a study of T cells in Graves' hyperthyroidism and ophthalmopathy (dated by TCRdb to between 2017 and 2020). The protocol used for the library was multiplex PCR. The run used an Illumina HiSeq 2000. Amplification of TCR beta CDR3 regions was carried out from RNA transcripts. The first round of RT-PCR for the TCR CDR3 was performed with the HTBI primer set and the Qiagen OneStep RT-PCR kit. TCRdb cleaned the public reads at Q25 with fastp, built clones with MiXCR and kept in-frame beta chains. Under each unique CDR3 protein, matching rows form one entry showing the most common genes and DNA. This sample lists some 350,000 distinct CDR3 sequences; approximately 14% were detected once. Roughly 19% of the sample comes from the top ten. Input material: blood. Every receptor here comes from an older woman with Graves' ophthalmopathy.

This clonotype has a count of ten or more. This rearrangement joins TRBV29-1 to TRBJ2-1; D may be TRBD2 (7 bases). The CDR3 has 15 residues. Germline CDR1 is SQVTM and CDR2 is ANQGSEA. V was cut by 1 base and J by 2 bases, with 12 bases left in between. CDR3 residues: CSVEGGRGTYNEQFF. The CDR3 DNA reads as TGCAGCGTTGAAGGGGGGAGGGGGACCTACAATGAGCAGTTCTTC.

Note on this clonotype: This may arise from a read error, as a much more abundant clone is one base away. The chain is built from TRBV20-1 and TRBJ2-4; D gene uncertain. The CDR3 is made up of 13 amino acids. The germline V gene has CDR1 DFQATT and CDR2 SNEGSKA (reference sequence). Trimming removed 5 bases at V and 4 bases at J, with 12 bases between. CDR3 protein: CSAFDTSKNIQYF. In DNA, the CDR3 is TGCAGTGCTTTTGATACATCAAAAAACATTCAGTACTTC.

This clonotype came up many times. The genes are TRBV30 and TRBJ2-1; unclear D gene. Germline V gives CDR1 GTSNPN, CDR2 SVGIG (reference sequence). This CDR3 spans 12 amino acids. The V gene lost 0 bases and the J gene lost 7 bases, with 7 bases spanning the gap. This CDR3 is CAWSVWRNEQFF. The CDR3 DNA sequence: TGTGCCTGGAGTGTCTGGCGTAATGAGCAGTTCTTC.

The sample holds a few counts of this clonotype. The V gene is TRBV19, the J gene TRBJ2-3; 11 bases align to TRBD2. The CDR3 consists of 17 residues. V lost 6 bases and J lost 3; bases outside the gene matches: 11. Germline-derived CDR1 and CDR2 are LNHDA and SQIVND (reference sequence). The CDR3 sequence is CASRHGTSGERTDTQYF. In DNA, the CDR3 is TGTGCCAGTAGGCACGGGACTAGCGGCGAGAGGACAGATACGCAGTATTTT.

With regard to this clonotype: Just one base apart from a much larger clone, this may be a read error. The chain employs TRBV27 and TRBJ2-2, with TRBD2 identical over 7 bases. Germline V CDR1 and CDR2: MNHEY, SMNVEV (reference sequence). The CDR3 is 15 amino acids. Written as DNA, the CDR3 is TGTGCCAGCAGTTTACTAGCGGAATACACCGGGGAGCTGCTTTTT. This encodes CASSLLAEYTGELLF.

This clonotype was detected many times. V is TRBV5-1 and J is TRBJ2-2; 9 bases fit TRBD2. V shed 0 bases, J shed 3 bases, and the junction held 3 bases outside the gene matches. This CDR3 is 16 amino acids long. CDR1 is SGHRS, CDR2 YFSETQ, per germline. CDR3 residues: CASSLVLAGYTGELFF. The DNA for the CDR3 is TGCGCCAGCAGCTTGGTGCTAGCGGGATACACCGGGGAGCTGTTTTTT.

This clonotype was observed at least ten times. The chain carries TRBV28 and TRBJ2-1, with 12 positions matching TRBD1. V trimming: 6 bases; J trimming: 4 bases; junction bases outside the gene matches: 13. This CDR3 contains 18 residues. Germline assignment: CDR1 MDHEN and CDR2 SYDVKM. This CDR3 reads CASRTRGQGADKYNEQFF. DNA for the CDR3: TGTGCCAGCAGAACTAGGGGACAGGGGGCCGATAAGTACAATGAGCAGTTCTTC.

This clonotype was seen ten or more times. The CDR3 DNA reads as TGTGCCAGCAGTTTTTCCCCCGGGACAGGGAATGAAAAACTGTTTTTT. It encodes CASSFSPGTGNEKLFF. V usage is TRBV28 and J usage is TRBJ1-4; 9 positions agree with TRBD1. V lost 3 bases and J lost 5; bases outside the gene matches: 7. The CDR3 extends over 16 amino acids. Germline V gene data show CDR1 as MDHEN and CDR2 as SYDVKM.

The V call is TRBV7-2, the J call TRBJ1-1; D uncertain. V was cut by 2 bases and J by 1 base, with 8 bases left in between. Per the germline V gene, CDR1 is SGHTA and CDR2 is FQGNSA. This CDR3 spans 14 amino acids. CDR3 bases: TGTGCCAGCAGCTTAAGTTGGGGGAACACTGAAGCTTTCTTT. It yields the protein CASSLSWGNTEAFF.

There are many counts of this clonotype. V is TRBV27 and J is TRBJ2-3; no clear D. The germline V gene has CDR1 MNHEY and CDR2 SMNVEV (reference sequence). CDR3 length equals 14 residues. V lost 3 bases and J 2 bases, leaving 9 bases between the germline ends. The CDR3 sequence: CASSFGTITDTQYF. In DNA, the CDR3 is TGTGCCAGCAGTTTCGGCACAATCACAGATACGCAGTATTTT.

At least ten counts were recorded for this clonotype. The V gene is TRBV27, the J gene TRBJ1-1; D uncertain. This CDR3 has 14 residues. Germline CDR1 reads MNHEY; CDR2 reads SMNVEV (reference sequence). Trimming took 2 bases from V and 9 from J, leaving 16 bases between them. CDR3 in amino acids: CASSLGGVFGKAFF. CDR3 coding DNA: TGTGCCAGCAGTTTAGGTGGGGTTTTCGGTAAAGCTTTCTTT.

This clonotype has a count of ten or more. This chain's CDR3 is CASRGEINTDTQYF. The CDR3 DNA follows: TGTGCCAGCCGAGGGGAAATTAACACAGATACGCAGTATTTT. The rearrangement joins TRBV6-1 to TRBJ2-3; the D gene could be TRBD1 or TRBD2 (5 bases each). Trimming took off 8 bases at V and 2 bases at J, with 14 bases between the two ends. Germline CDR1 and CDR2: MNHNS and SASEGT. There are 14 residues in the CDR3.

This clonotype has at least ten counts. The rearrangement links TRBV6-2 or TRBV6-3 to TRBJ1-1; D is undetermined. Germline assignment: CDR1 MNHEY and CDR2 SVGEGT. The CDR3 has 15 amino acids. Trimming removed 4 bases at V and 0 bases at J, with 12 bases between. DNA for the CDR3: TGTGCCAGCAGTTCGTTAGCTGGGCTGAACACTGAAGCTTTCTTT. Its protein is CASSSLAGLNTEAFF.

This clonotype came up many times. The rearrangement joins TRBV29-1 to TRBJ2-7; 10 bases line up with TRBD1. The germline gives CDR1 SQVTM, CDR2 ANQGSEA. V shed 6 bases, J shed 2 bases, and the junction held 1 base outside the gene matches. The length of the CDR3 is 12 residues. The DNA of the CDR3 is TGCAGCGTCGGACAGGGGGCCTACGAGCAGTACTTC. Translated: CSVGQGAYEQYF.

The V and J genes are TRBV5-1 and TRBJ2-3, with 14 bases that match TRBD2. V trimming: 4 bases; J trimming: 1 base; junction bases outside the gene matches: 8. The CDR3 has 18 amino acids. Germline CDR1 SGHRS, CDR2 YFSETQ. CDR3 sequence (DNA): TGCGCCAGCAGCACCGGACTAGCGGGAGGATCGGGCACAGATACGCAGTATTTT. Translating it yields CASSTGLAGGSGTDTQYF. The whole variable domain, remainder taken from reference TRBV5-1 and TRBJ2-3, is KAGVTQTPRYLIKTRGQQVTLSCSPISGHRSVSWYQQTPGQGLQFLFEYFSETQRNKGNFPGRFSGRQFSNSRSEMNVSTLELGDSALYLCASSTGLAGGSGTDTQYFGPGTRLTVL.

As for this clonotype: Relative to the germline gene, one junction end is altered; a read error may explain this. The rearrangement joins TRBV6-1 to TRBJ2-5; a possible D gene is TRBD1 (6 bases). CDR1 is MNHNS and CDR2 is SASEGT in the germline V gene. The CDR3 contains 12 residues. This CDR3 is CASLGAALTRYF. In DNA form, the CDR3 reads TGTGCCAGCTTGGGGGCTGCCCTGACCCGGTACTTC.